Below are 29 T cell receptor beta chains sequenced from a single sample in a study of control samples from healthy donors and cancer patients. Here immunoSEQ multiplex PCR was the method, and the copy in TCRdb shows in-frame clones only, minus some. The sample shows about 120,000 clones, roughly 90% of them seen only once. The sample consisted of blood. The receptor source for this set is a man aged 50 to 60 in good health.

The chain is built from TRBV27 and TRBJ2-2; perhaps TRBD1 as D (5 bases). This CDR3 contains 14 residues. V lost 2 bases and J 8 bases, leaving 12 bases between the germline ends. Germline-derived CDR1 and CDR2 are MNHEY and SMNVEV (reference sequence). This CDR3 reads CASSLKTVLGELFF. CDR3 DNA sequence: TGTGCCAGCAGTTTAAAGACAGTTCTGGGGGAGCTGTTTTTT.

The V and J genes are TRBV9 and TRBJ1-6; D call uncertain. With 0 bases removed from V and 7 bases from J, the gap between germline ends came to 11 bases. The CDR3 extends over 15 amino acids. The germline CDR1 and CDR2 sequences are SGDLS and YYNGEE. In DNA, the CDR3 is TGTGCCAGCAGCGTAGATAACATGCGAAATTCACCCCTCCACTTT. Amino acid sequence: CASSVDNMRNSPLHF.

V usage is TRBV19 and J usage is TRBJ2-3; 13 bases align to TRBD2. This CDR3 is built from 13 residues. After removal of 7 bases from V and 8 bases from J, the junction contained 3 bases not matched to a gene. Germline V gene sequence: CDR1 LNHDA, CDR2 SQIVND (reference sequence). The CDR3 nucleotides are TGTGCCAGTAAGGGACTAGCGGGACCTACGCAGTATTTT. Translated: CASKGLAGPTQYF.

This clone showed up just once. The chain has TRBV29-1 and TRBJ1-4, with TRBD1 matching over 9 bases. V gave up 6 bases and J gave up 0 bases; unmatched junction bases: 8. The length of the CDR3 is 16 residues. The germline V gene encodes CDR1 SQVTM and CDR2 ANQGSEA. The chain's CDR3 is CSVTGQGSPTNEKLFF. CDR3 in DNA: TGCAGCGTGACTGGACAGGGGTCCCCAACTAATGAAAAACTGTTTTTT.

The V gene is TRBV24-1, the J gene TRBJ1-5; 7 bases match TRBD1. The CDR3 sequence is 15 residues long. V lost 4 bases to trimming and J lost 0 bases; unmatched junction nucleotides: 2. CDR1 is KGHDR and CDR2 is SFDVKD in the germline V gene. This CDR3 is CATSETGYSNQPQHF. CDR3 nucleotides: TGTGCCACCAGTGAGACAGGGTATAGCAATCAGCCCCAGCATTTT.

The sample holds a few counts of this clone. The CDR3 protein is CASSFGTLYEQYF. CDR3 nucleotide sequence: TGTGCCAGCAGCTTTGGGACCCTCTACGAGCAGTACTTC. This sequence joins TRBV7-2 and TRBJ2-7, with D tentatively TRBD1 or TRBD2 (5 bases each). Germline V lookup: CDR1 SGHTA, CDR2 FQGNSA. Trimming left V 3 bases short and J 3 bases short, with 9 bases between. The CDR3 runs to 13 residues.

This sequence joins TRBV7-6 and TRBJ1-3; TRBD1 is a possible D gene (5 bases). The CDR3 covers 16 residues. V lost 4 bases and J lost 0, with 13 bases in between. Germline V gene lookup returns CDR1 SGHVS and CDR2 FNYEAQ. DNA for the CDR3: TGTGCCAGCAGCTCCCGGACGGGGCACTCTGGAAACACCATATATTTT. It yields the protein CASSSRTGHSGNTIYF.

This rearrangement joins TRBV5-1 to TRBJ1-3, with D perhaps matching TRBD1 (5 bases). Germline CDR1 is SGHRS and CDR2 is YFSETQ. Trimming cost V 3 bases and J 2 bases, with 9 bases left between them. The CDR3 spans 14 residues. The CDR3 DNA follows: TGCGCCAGCAGCTCGACAGAAACTGGAAACACCATATATTTT. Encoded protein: CASSSTETGNTIYF.

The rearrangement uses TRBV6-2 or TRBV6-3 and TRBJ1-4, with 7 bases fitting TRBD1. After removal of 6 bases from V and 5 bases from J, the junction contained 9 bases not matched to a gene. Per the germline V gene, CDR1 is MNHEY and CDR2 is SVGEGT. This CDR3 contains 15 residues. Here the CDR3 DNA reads TGTGCCAGCAGCTCGCAGGGGGTCAAGAATGAAAAACTGTTTTTT. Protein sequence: CASSSQGVKNEKLFF.

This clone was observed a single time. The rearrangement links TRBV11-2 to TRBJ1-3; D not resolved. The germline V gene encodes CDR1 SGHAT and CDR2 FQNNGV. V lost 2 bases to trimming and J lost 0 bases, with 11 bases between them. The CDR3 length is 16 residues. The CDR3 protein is CASSLLLAISGNTIYF. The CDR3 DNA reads TGTGCCAGCAGCTTACTCCTCGCAATCTCTGGAAACACCATATATTTT.

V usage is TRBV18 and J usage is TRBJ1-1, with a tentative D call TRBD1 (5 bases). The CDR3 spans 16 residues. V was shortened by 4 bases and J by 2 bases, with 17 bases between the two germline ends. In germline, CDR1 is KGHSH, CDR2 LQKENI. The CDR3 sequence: CASSQWDGILNTEAFF. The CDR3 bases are TGTGCCAGCTCACAATGGGACGGAATCCTAAACACTGAAGCTTTCTTT.

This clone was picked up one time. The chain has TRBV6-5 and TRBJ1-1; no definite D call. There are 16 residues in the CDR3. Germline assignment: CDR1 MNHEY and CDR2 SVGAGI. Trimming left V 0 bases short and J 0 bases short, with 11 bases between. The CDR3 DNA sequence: TGTGCCAGCAGTTACTCCGCTAACCTATTGAACACTGAAGCTTTCTTT. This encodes CASSYSANLLNTEAFF.

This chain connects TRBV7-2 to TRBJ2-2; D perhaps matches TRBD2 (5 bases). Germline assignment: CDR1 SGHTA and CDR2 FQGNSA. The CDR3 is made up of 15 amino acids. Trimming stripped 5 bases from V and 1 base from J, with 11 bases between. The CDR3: CASSARTVNTGELFF. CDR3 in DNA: TGTGCCAGCAGCGCCAGGACTGTGAACACCGGGGAGCTGTTTTTT.

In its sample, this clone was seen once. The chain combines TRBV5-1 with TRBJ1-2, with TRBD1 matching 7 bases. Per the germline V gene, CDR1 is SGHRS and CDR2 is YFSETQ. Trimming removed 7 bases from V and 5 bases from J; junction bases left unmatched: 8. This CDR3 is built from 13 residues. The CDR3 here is CASGQGGMYGYTF. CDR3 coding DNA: TGCGCCAGCGGTCAGGGGGGAATGTATGGCTACACCTTC.

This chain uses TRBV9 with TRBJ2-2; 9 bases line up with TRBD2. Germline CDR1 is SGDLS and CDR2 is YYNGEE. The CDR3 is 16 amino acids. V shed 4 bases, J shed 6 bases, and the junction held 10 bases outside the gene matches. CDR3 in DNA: TGTGCCAGCAGCCCCATAGCGGGGGTCCGGCCCGGGGAGCTGTTTTTT. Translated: CASSPIAGVRPGELFF.

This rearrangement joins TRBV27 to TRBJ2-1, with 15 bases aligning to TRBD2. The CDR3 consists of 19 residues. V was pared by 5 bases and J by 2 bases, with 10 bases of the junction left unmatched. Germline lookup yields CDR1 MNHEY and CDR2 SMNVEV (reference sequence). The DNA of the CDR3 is TGTGCCAGCAGTATTCGGACTAGCGGGGGGGCAGGGACCTACAATGAGCAGTTCTTC. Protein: CASSIRTSGGAGTYNEQFF.

The CDR3: CASSSYYSGAHQPQHF. The CDR3 DNA follows: TGTGCCAGCAGCTCCTACTACTCAGGGGCGCATCAGCCCCAGCATTTT. The chain combines TRBV7-2 with TRBJ1-5; weak D call: TRBD1 (6 bases). Per the germline V gene, CDR1 is SGHTA and CDR2 is FQGNSA. V dropped 4 bases and J dropped 5 bases, with 18 bases sitting between them. The CDR3 is 16 residues long.

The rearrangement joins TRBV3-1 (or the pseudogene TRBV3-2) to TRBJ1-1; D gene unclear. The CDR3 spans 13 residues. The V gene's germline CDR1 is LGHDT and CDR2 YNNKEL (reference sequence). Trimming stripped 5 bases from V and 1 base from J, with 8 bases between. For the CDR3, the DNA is TGTGCCAGCAGCTACCGGGAGAACACTGAAGCTTTCTTT. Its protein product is CASSYRENTEAFF.

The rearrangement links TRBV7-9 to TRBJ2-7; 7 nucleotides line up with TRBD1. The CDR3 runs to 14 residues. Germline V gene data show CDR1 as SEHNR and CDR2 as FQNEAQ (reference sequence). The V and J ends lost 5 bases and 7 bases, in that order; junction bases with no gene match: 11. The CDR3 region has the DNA TGTGCCAGCAGCCTACAGGGGACCCTACGGGAGCAGTACTTC. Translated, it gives CASSLQGTLREQYF.

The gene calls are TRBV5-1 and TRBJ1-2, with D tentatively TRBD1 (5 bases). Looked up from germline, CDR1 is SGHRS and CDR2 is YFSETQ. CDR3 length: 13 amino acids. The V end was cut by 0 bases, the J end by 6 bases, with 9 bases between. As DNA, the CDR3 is TGCGCCAGCAGCTTGGGGCAGGGTCATGGCTACACCTTC. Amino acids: CASSLGQGHGYTF.

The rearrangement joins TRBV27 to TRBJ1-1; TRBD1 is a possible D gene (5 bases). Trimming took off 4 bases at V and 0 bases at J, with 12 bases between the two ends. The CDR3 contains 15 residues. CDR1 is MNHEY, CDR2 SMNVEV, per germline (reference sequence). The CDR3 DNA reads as TGTGCCAGCAGTTGGGACCCAACATTGAACACTGAAGCTTTCTTT. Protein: CASSWDPTLNTEAFF.

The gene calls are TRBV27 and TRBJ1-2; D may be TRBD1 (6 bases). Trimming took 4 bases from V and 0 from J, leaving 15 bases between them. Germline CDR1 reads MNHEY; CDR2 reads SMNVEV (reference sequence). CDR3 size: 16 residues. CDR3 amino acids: CASSSVQGKANYGYTF. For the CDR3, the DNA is TGTGCCAGCAGTTCAGTACAGGGTAAAGCTAACTATGGCTACACCTTC.

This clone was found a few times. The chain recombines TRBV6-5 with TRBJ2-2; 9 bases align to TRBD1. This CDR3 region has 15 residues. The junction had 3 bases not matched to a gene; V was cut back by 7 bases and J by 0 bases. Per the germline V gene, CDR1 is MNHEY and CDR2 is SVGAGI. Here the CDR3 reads CASKTGGTNTGELFF. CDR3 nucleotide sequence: TGTGCCAGCAAGACAGGGGGTACGAACACCGGGGAGCTGTTTTTT.

The DNA for the CDR3 is TGTGCCACCAGCAGAGAAGGAAGACAGCCTAACTATGGCTACACCTTC. Amino acid sequence: CATSREGRQPNYGYTF. J is TRBJ1-2 and V is TRBV15; weak D call: TRBD1 (5 bases). The germline V and J ends were trimmed by 0 bases and 0 bases, with 11 bases remaining between them. CDR3 length equals 16 residues. The germline V gene has CDR1 LNHNV and CDR2 YYDKDF (reference sequence).

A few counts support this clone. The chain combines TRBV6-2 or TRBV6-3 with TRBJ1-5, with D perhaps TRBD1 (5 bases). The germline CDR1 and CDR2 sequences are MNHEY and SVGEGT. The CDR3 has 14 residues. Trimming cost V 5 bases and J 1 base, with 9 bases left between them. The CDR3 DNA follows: TGTGCCAGCAGTCGACAGTTGAGCAATCAGCCCCAGCATTTT. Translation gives CASSRQLSNQPQHF.

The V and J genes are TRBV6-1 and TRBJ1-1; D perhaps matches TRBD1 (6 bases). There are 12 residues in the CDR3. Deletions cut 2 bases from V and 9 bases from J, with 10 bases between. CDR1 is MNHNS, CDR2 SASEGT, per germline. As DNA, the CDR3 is TGTGCCAGCAGTGAATGGGGGCGAAAAGCTTTCTTT. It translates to CASSEWGRKAFF.

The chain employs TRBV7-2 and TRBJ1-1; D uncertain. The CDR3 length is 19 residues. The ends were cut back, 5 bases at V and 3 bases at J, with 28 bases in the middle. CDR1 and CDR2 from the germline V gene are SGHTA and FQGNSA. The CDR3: CASSPTEIRAAGPYTEAFF. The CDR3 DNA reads TGTGCCAGCAGCCCAACAGAGATACGGGCCGCAGGCCCGTACACTGAAGCTTTCTTT.

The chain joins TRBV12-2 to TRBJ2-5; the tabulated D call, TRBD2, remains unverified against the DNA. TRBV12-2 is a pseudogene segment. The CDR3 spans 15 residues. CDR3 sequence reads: CASRLVAGGQETQYF. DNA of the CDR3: TGTGCAAGTCGCTTAGTGGCGGGCGGTCAAGAGACCCAGTACTTC.

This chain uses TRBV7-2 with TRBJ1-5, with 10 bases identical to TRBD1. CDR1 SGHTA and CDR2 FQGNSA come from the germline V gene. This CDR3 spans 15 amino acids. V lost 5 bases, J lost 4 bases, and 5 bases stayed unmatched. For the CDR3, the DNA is TGTGCCAGCAGCCCAGGGACAGGGGCGAATCAGCCCCAGCATTTT. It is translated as CASSPGTGANQPQHF.